The rows below give T cell receptor beta chains drawn from one sample of a study of blood T cell repertoires in COVID-19. Using immunoSEQ multiplex PCR, the repertoire was profiled, and TCRdb retains in-frame clones only, with some absent. Of tens of thousands of clones in the sample, just under 70% are singletons; the top ten hold roughly 5.8%. Sequencing was performed on peripheral blood. These receptors were collected from a man older than 75 with acute or convalescent COVID-19. CDR3s include the opening cysteine and the closing phenylalanine or tryptophan. A D gene is named only where the DNA matches it firmly. Size is stated for part of the rows, as once, few or many counts, or as a class when the clone is expanded.

.	TRBV15	few	14	TRBJ2-7	CATSIRGSSYEQYF	TGTGCCACCAGCATCAGGGGTTCCTCCTACGAGCAGTACTTC
.	TRBV5-4	.	14	TRBJ1-2	CASSSAGVLYGYTF	TGTGCCAGCAGCTCCGCGGGGGTTCTCTATGGCTACACCTTC
.	TRBV30	.	15	TRBJ1-2	CAWSRPGESKDGYTF	TGTGCCTGGAGCCGCCCGGGGGAAAGTAAGGATGGCTACACCTTC
TRBD2	TRBV30	once	15	TRBJ2-1	CAWSRGLAGYNEQFF	TGTGCCTGGAGTCGAGGACTAGCGGGATATAATGAGCAGTTCTTC
.	TRBV6-6	few	11	TRBJ2-1	CASSPDNEQFF	TGTGCCAGCAGTCCCGACAATGAGCAGTTCTTC
.	TRBV3-1/TRBV3-2	.	13	TRBJ1-3	CASSPDKVATIYF	TGTGCCAGCAGCCCGGACAAGGTTGCCACCATATATTTT
TRBD2	TRBV27	.	14	TRBJ2-1	CASKPGGTYNEQFF	TGTGCCAGCAAACCGGGGGGTACCTACAATGAGCAGTTCTTC
TRBD1	TRBV30	.	14	TRBJ1-2	CAWSATGINYGYTF	TGTGCCTGGAGCGCGACAGGGATCAACTATGGCTACACCTTC
.	TRBV6-5	.	15	TRBJ2-7	CASSYSFGTNYEQYF	TGTGCCAGCAGTTACTCGTTTGGTACTAACTACGAGCAGTACTTC
.	TRBV29-1	.	13	TRBJ2-1	CSVESVASRVEFF	TGCAGCGTTGAATCAGTAGCTAGCCGGGTGGAGTTCTTC
TRBD2	TRBV7-9	.	16	TRBJ2-2	CASSSGLAGLVGELFF	TGTGCCAGCAGCTCCGGACTAGCGGGACTCGTCGGGGAGCTGTTTTTT
.	TRBV27	once	14	TRBJ1-5	CASRPGLSNQPQHF	TGTGCCAGCAGACCGGGACTTAGCAATCAGCCCCAGCATTTT
TRBD1	TRBV3-1/TRBV3-2	.	15	TRBJ2-7	CASSTTLGQGGEQYF	TGTGCCAGCAGCACGACTCTCGGACAGGGGGGCGAGCAGTACTTC
TRBD2	TRBV7-2	.	16	TRBJ2-3	CASSPLTSGGRDTQYF	TGTGCCAGCAGCCCCCTAACTAGCGGGGGCCGAGATACGCAGTATTTT
TRBD1	TRBV7-2	once	15	TRBJ1-1	CASSLDRGTNTEAFF	TGTGCCAGCAGCTTAGACAGGGGGACTAACACTGAAGCTTTCTTT
.	TRBV6-2/TRBV6-3	.	14	TRBJ2-1	CASSYTRGGDEQFF	TGTGCCAGCAGTTACACTAGAGGCGGCGATGAGCAGTTCTTC
TRBD1	TRBV10-3	few	14	TRBJ2-4	CAISETGDDNIQYF	TGTGCCATCAGTGAGACAGGGGATGACAACATTCAGTACTTC
TRBD1	TRBV30	once	13	TRBJ1-2	CAWSVQTGVAWTF	TGTGCCTGGAGTGTCCAGACAGGGGTAGCGTGGACCTTC
TRBD2	TRBV11-3	.	15	TRBJ2-1	CASSLGGGKRNEQFF	TGTGCCAGCAGCTTGGGCGGGGGAAAGAGGAATGAGCAGTTCTTC
TRBD1	TRBV18	.	15	TRBJ1-4	CASAPVGQGNEKLFF	TGTGCCAGCGCGCCAGTCGGACAGGGGAATGAAAAACTGTTTTTT
TRBD1	TRBV13	.	16	TRBJ1-4	CASSSGQGPANEKLFF	TGTGCCAGCAGCTCGGGACAGGGGCCGGCTAATGAAAAACTGTTTTTT
TRBD1	TRBV5-6	few	13	TRBJ2-4	CASNGQGAAIQYF	TGTGCCAGCAACGGACAGGGGGCGGCCATTCAGTACTTC
.	TRBV3-1/TRBV3-2	.	14	TRBJ1-2	CASSQGARNYGYTF	TGTGCCAGCAGCCAGGGGGCGCGTAACTATGGCTACACCTTC
.	TRBV13	.	12	TRBJ1-1	CASGRGKTEAFF	TGTGCCAGCGGGAGGGGGAAAACTGAAGCTTTCTTT
.	TRBV6-5	.	12	TRBJ2-5	CASGQYQETQYF	TGTGCCAGCGGACAGTACCAAGAGACCCAGTACTTC
TRBD2	TRBV6-4	.	20	TRBJ2-1	CASSHTYNLGLAGGSLQQFF	TGTGCCAGCAGCCACACCTATAACCTGGGACTAGCGGGAGGGTCGTTACAGCAGTTCTTC
.	TRBV9	.	16	TRBJ2-1	CASSLLGGASYNEQFF	TGTGCCAGCAGCCTCCTTGGTGGGGCATCCTACAATGAGCAGTTCTTC
TRBD1	TRBV27	.	16	TRBJ1-4	CASSPLYGTGIDKLFF	TGTGCCAGCAGTCCGCTCTATGGGACAGGGATCGACAAACTGTTTTTT
.	TRBV12-3/TRBV12-4	.	13	TRBJ2-1	CASRVGTYNEQFF	TGTGCCAGCAGAGTCGGTACCTACAATGAGCAGTTCTTC
TRBD1	TRBV6-5	.	15	TRBJ2-7	CASSRPGQTTYEQYF	TGTGCCAGCAGTCGACCGGGACAGACGACCTACGAGCAGTACTTC
TRBD2	TRBV6-2/TRBV6-3	few	15	TRBJ2-3	CASSGRGSGGLTQYF	TGTGCCAGCAGCGGACGCGGTAGCGGGGGGCTTACGCAGTATTTT
TRBD1	TRBV30	.	14	TRBJ1-1	CAWSGQGGIAEAFF	TGTGCCTGGAGTGGACAGGGCGGTATCGCTGAAGCTTTCTTT